These 30 T cell receptor beta chains share one sample of origin, sequenced in a study of T cells in Graves' hyperthyroidism and ophthalmopathy. The CDR3 regions of TCR beta were amplified from RNA transcripts. The primer set for the first-round RT-PCR of the TCR CDR3 was HTBI. TCRdb ran MiXCR on the multiplex PCR reads and lists one entry per CDR3 protein. The sample holds around 350,000 distinct CDR3 sequences; approximately 18% are singletons and the top ten take approximately 33%. Sample: blood. The origin of the receptors is a woman in her 30s with Graves' hyperthyroidism that later progressed to Graves' ophthalmopathy.

The chain combines TRBV3-1 with TRBJ1-2; D uncertain. Germline CDR1 is LGHDT and CDR2 is YNNKEL (reference sequence). The CDR3 has 14 residues. Trimming removed 3 bases at V and 8 bases at J, with 16 bases between. The CDR3 region is CASSHYSEGRGYTF. CDR3 in DNA: TGTGCCAGCAGCCACTATTCCGAGGGTCGCGGCTACACCTTC.

This clonotype turned up a few times. V and J are TRBV5-6 and TRBJ1-1; 7 nucleotides align to TRBD1. The V gene's germline CDR1 is SGHDT and CDR2 YYEEEE. V lost 5 bases and J lost 1; bases outside the gene matches: 8. The CDR3 totals 15 residues. The CDR3, as DNA: TGTGCCAGCAGAAAAAAAGACAGGGAGAACACTGAAGCTTTCTTT. Protein sequence: CASRKKDRENTEAFF.

The rearrangement links TRBV12-3 or TRBV12-4 to TRBJ2-3, with a weak D call TRBD1 (5 bases). The CDR3 runs 16 residues. V lost 2 bases and J lost 0, with 12 bases in between. The CDR3 region is CASSLMGRASTDTQYF. DNA for the CDR3: TGTGCCAGCAGTTTAATGGGGCGAGCTAGCACAGATACGCAGTATTTT.

This chain uses TRBV27 with TRBJ1-2; the match to TRBD1 covers 9 bases. Trimming took 7 bases from V and 7 from J; bases not matched to a gene: 7. CDR1 MNHEY and CDR2 SMNVEV come from the germline V gene (reference sequence). This CDR3 has 13 residues. CDR3 sequence (DNA): TGTGCCAGCACCTCCAACAGGGGGCTTGGCTACACCTTC. It encodes CASTSNRGLGYTF.

The chain combines TRBV6-2 or TRBV6-3 with TRBJ2-4; D not certain. Germline-derived CDR1 and CDR2 are MNHEY and SVGEGT. V lost 0 bases, J lost 0 bases, and 9 bases lay in between. The CDR3 extends over 16 amino acids. CDR3 in amino acids: CASSYSPLLAKNIQYF. In DNA, the CDR3 is TGTGCCAGCAGTTACTCTCCTCTTCTAGCCAAAAACATTCAGTACTTC.

This clonotype has just a few counts. The CDR3 loop reads CSALGTGSFEAFF. In DNA, the CDR3 is TGCAGCGCCCTCGGGACAGGGAGTTTTGAAGCTTTCTTT. The chain recombines TRBV29-1 with TRBJ1-1, with 9 bases fitting TRBD1. The CDR3 is made up of 13 amino acids. Trimming removed 7 bases from V and 7 bases from J; junction bases left unmatched: 10. CDR1 and CDR2 (germline): SQVTM, ANQGSEA.

This clonotype was picked up many times. V and J are TRBV27 and TRBJ2-7; no clear D. Germline CDR1 MNHEY, CDR2 SMNVEV (reference sequence). Trimming pared 5 bases from V and 6 bases from J, leaving 17 bases between. The CDR3 extends over 14 amino acids. CDR3 residues: CASSPLDKPPEQYF. The CDR3 DNA follows: TGTGCCAGCAGTCCACTCGATAAACCGCCCGAGCAGTACTTC.

The rearrangement links TRBV10-3 to TRBJ2-3; no clear D gene. Germline values: CDR1 ENHRY, CDR2 SYGVKD. Trimming took off 0 bases at V and 7 bases at J, with 11 bases between the two ends. This CDR3 has 14 residues. The CDR3 bases are TGTGCCATCAGTGAGTCTGAAGAACCTAATACGCAGTATTTT. Protein product: CAISESEEPNTQYF.

This clonotype was counted only a few times. The chain couples TRBV29-1 to TRBJ2-1; the D gene is possibly TRBD1 (6 bases). This CDR3 is built from 12 residues. Per germline, CDR1 SQVTM and CDR2 ANQGSEA. Trimming removed 3 bases at V and 7 bases at J, with 10 bases between. CDR3 in DNA: TGCAGCGTTGACTCCCAGGGGAATGAGCAGTTCTTC. It specifies CSVDSQGNEQFF.

V usage is TRBV5-1 and J usage is TRBJ2-2; the match to TRBD2 covers 8 bases. The germline gives CDR1 SGHRS, CDR2 YFSETQ. Germline trimming cut 4 bases from V and 6 bases from J; bases unmatched to any gene: 5. The CDR3 loop spans 14 amino acids. CDR3: CASSPETSAGELFF. In DNA, the CDR3 is TGCGCCAGCAGCCCGGAGACTAGCGCCGGGGAGCTGTTTTTT. Variable domain in full (rest from reference TRBV5-1 and TRBJ2-2): KAGVTQTPRYLIKTRGQQVTLSCSPISGHRSVSWYQQTPGQGLQFLFEYFSETQRNKGNFPGRFSGRQFSNSRSEMNVSTLELGDSALYLCASSPETSAGELFFGEGSRLTVL.

In this sample, this clonotype turned up many times. V gene TRBV12-5 combines with J gene TRBJ1-3; no firm D call. The CDR3 runs to 17 residues. V lost 1 base and J 0 bases, leaving 13 bases between the germline ends. Germline CDR1 reads LGHNT; CDR2 reads FRNRAP. The chain's CDR3 is CASGLARRVPSGNTIYF. In DNA, the CDR3 is TGTGCTAGTGGTTTGGCCCGAAGGGTTCCCTCTGGAAACACCATATATTTT.

This clonotype appeared a few times. One junction end does not reproduce the germline sequence, and a read error may be involved. This rearrangement joins TRBV7-6 to TRBJ2-7; TRBD1 matches 7 bases. The CDR3 runs 14 residues. Germline CDR1 reads SGHVS; CDR2 reads FNYEAQ. The CDR3 DNA follows: TGTGCCAGTAGCTTTTCGCAGGGGGCCTACGAGCAGTACTTC. Translation gives CASSFSQGAYEQYF.

The table lists this clonotype with many counts. The gene calls are TRBV6-1 and TRBJ2-5; D uncertain. CDR1 MNHNS and CDR2 SASEGT come from the germline V gene. CDR3 length: 13 residues. Trimming removed 5 bases from V and 3 bases from J, with 10 bases in between. The CDR3 protein is CASSMLSEETQYF. CDR3 DNA: TGTGCCAGCAGTATGCTCTCCGAAGAGACCCAGTACTTC.

This clonotype was found many times. CDR3: CASSLEGTGNYGYTF. As DNA, the CDR3 is TGCGCCAGCAGCTTAGAAGGGACAGGGAACTATGGCTACACCTTC. The J gene is TRBJ1-2, the V gene TRBV5-1, with 9 nucleotides matching TRBD1. J was trimmed by 2 bases and V by 2 bases; bases with no gene match: 4. Germline V gene lookup returns CDR1 SGHRS and CDR2 YFSETQ. CDR3 length: 15 amino acids.

In its sample, this clonotype was seen many times. This chain connects TRBV28 to TRBJ1-6; TRBD1 matches 9 bases. Germline V gene data show CDR1 as MDHEN and CDR2 as SYDVKM. The CDR3 length is 16 residues. Trimming took 7 bases from V and 1 from J; bases not matched to a gene: 5. CDR3 sequence reads: CASTTGGGSYNSPLHF. CDR3 coding DNA: TGTGCCAGCACTACAGGGGGCGGGTCCTATAATTCACCCCTCCACTTT.

Only one count was recorded for this clonotype. The chain uses TRBV6-2 or TRBV6-3 and TRBJ1-2; TRBD1 agrees at 9 bases. Germline CDR1 and CDR2: MNHEY and SVGEGT. After removal of 6 bases from V and 1 base from J, the junction contained 6 bases not matched to a gene. CDR3 length: 15 amino acids. CDR3 in DNA: TGTGCCAGCAGATACAGGGGGCGGATTAACTATGGCTACACCTTC. This sequence encodes CASRYRGRINYGYTF.

The chain links TRBV30 to TRBJ1-5; maybe TRBD1 (5 bases). V was shortened by 4 bases and J by 7 bases, with 14 bases between the two germline ends. The CDR3 runs to 13 residues. Germline CDR1 is GTSNPN and CDR2 is SVGIG (reference sequence). This CDR3 is CAWNGGSSQPQHF. The CDR3 DNA sequence: TGTGCCTGGAATGGGGGGTCCAGCCAGCCCCAGCATTTT.

There are a few counts of this clonotype. CDR3: CASSIGTGADTQYF. CDR3 in DNA: TGTGCCAGTAGTATTGGGACGGGGGCAGATACGCAGTATTTT. The chain has TRBV19 and TRBJ2-3; D is perhaps TRBD2 (6 bases). The CDR3 is 14 residues long. V lost 3 bases, J lost 4 bases, and 11 bases lay in between. In germline, CDR1 is LNHDA, CDR2 SQIVND (reference sequence).

This clonotype was observed a handful of times. This chain's CDR3 is CASSFTGENQPQHF. In DNA form, the CDR3 reads TGTGCCAGCAGCTTTACAGGGGAAAATCAGCCCCAGCATTTT. The chain is built from TRBV7-9 and TRBJ1-5; 7 nucleotides match TRBD1. This CDR3 region has 14 residues. Germline trimming cut 3 bases from V and 4 bases from J; bases unmatched to any gene: 3. Germline CDR1 is SEHNR and CDR2 is FQNEAQ (reference sequence).

The rearrangement joins TRBV4-1 to TRBJ1-1; D not certain. Per the germline V gene, CDR1 is MGHRA and CDR2 is YSYEKL. This CDR3 comprises 13 residues. The V gene lost 3 bases and the J gene lost 4 bases, with 9 bases spanning the gap. The CDR3, as DNA: TGCGCCAGCAGCCAGAGAATCGGCACTGAAGCTTTCTTT. Protein sequence: CASSQRIGTEAFF.

This clonotype was detected many times. This chain uses TRBV28 with TRBJ2-1, with D hard to call. Per the germline V gene, CDR1 is MDHEN and CDR2 is SYDVKM. The CDR3 loop spans 12 amino acids. V gave up 2 bases and J gave up 7 bases, with 6 bases separating them. DNA of the CDR3: TGTGCCAGCAGTTTAGGTCCAAATGAGCAGTTCTTC. It codes for CASSLGPNEQFF.

The rearrangement uses TRBV18 and TRBJ1-2; D remains unclear. From germline, CDR1 is KGHSH and CDR2 LQKENI. The CDR3 runs to 13 residues. Trimming removed 8 bases from V and 3 bases from J, with 13 bases in between. CDR3 in DNA: TGTGCCAGCAGAGGCAGGATCGACTATGGCTACACCTTC. It codes for CASRGRIDYGYTF.

This clonotype showed up many times. For the CDR3, the DNA is TGTGCCAGCAGCCAACATAAGATGGAAAACATTCAGTACTTC. Translation: CASSQHKMENIQYF. J is TRBJ2-4 and V is TRBV14; no reliable D call. This CDR3 is built from 14 residues. Trimming took off 2 bases at V and 5 bases at J, with 10 bases between the two ends. Germline V CDR1 and CDR2: SGHDN, FVKESK.

This clonotype came up a few times. The CDR3 loop reads CSAVPSGGASWETQYF. The CDR3 DNA reads TGCAGTGCTGTACCTAGCGGGGGGGCGTCCTGGGAGACCCAGTACTTC. This chain joins TRBV20-1 and TRBJ2-5; 12 bases fit TRBD2. CDR3 length equals 16 residues. From germline, CDR1 is DFQATT and CDR2 SNEGSKA (reference sequence). V trimming: 5 bases; J trimming: 5 bases; junction bases outside the gene matches: 12.

J is TRBJ1-5 and V is TRBV30; D unclear. This CDR3 contains 13 residues. CDR1 is GTSNPN and CDR2 is SVGIG in the germline V gene (reference sequence). The ends were cut back, 2 bases at V and 5 bases at J, with 10 bases in the middle. Written as DNA, the CDR3 is TGTGCCTGGAGTATCCATACGGATCAGCCCCAGCATTTT. It specifies CAWSIHTDQPQHF.

This clonotype appeared many times. The rearrangement uses TRBV7-2 and TRBJ2-1; 7 positions match TRBD2. CDR1 and CDR2 from the germline V gene are SGHTA and FQGNSA. V lost 2 bases, J lost 9 bases, and 13 bases stayed unmatched. The CDR3 contains 16 residues. CDR3 protein: CASSLTREWDAGEQFF. The CDR3 DNA follows: TGTGCCAGCAGCTTAACGCGGGAGTGGGATGCGGGTGAGCAGTTCTTC.

In DNA form, the CDR3 reads TGTGCCAGCAGCGCCACAGTGGTCCACGAGCAGTACTTC. It translates to CASSATVVHEQYF. The genes are TRBV5-8 and TRBJ2-7; D is unresolved. Per the germline V gene, CDR1 is SGHTS and CDR2 is YDEGEE. V gave up 4 bases and J gave up 5 bases, with 13 bases separating them. CDR3 size: 13 residues.

This clonotype showed up many times. The J gene is TRBJ1-2, the V gene TRBV3-1; 7 bases fit TRBD1. Losses at the gene ends were 1 base for V and 4 bases for J; bases not matched to a gene: 6. The CDR3 is 15 residues long. From germline, CDR1 is LGHDT and CDR2 YNNKEL (reference sequence). CDR3 bases: TGTGCCAGCAGCCAAGCGACAGGGAGCGGCTATGGCTACACCTTC. Its protein is CASSQATGSGYGYTF.

This clonotype was recorded at least ten times. This chain uses TRBV7-8 with TRBJ2-1; D may correspond to TRBD1 or TRBD2 (6 bases each). CDR1 and CDR2 (germline): SGHVS, FQNEAQ. The V gene lost 0 bases and the J gene lost 1 base, with 13 bases spanning the gap. The CDR3 is 17 amino acids. CDR3 sequence reads: CASSLAGGRLSYNEQFF. CDR3 in DNA: TGTGCCAGCAGCTTAGCGGGGGGCCGATTGTCCTACAATGAGCAGTTCTTC. Based on the CDR3 plus reference TRBV7-8 and TRBJ2-1, the full variable domain is GAGVSQSPRYKVAKRGQDVALRCDPISGHVSLFWYQQALGQGPEFLTYFQNEAQLDKSGLPSDRFFAERPEGSVSTLKIQRTQQEDSAVYLCASSLAGGRLSYNEQFFGPGTRLTVL.

This clonotype showed up many times. V is TRBV2 and J is TRBJ1-5; a weak D match, TRBD1 (6 bases). V shed 3 bases and J shed 11 bases, with 11 bases lying between them. From germline, CDR1 is SNHLY and CDR2 FYNNEI. CDR3 length: 12 residues. The CDR3 DNA is TGTGCCAGCAGTGACTACAGGGAGGCCCAGCATTTT. It codes for CASSDYREAQHF.